This entry features one T cell receptor (beta chain) sequence. This specimen belongs to a study of blood T cell repertoires in COVID-19. Study-wide background: Material from acute and convalescent COVID-19 was sourced from the United States, Italy and Spain. PBMCs, B-cell-depleted T cells, or T cells provided the cDNA or gDNA that made up the material.

Original analysis: Counts of nucleated cells, estimated from reference gene primer amplification, were obtained. The method was immunoSEQ multiplex PCR; TCRdb's version includes in-frame clones alone and lacks a portion of them. V, J and clone size were drawn from that table, and D and trimming were deduced from the DNA. This sample yields 110,000 to 150,000 clones, of which 65% to 85% are seen a single time; 4.5% to 6% belongs to the top ten. This receptor was taken from a woman aged 45-65 years with acute or convalescent COVID-19. The sequenced sample was peripheral blood.

The DNA of the CDR3 is TGTGCCAGCAGCCAAGAAGGCTTGGCGGGGGGGAAAGAGACCCAGTACTTC. As protein: CASSQEGLAGGKETQYF. The genes are TRBV3-1 (or the pseudogene TRBV3-2) and TRBJ2-5, with 9 bases aligning to TRBD2. The CDR3 is 17 residues long. V lost 0 bases and J lost 3; bases outside the gene matches: 8. The germline V gene encodes CDR1 LGHDT and CDR2 YNNKEL (reference sequence).